Listed below are T cell receptor beta chains from one sample, sequenced in a study of breast tumors, draining lymph nodes, adjacent tissues. TCRdb called the multiplex PCR reads again in MiXCR, with one record for every CDR3 protein. In the table there are about 19,000 distinct CDR3 sequences, 43% of which are singletons. The material sequenced was breast tumor tissue. Every receptor here comes from a female donor with breast cancer. Some clones in this sample may be carry-over from other donors' samples. The CDR3 runs from the conserved cysteine through the conserved F or W. The order of the fields is clone size, J gene, V gene, D gene, CDR3 protein, CDR3 DNA. D genes are given only for firm matches. Some rows have no size entry. The others give once, few or many, or a class for an expanded clone.

clone_size: many; j_call: TRBJ2-1; v_call: TRBV7-9; d_call: TRBD2; cdr3_aa: CASSAGDFTNEQFF; cdr3_nt: TGTGCTTCTTCGGCGGGGGACTTTACCAATGAGCAGTTCTTC
clone_size: .; j_call: TRBJ2-5; v_call: TRBV25-1; d_call: .; cdr3_aa: CASSEYRGAEETQYF; cdr3_nt: TGTGCCAGCAGTGAATACCGGGGGGCTGAAGAGACCCAGTACTTC
clone_size: .; j_call: TRBJ2-1; v_call: TRBV6-5; d_call: TRBD2; cdr3_aa: CASSSGRAPYLEQFF; cdr3_nt: TGTGCCAGCAGTAGCGGGAGGGCCCCGTATTTGGAGCAGTTCTTC
clone_size: .; j_call: TRBJ2-1; v_call: TRBV20-1; d_call: .; cdr3_aa: CSAKLLGGLYNEQFF; cdr3_nt: TGCAGTGCTAAACTACTAGGGGGACTTTACAATGAGCAGTTCTTC
clone_size: few; j_call: TRBJ2-1; v_call: TRBV2; d_call: TRBD2; cdr3_aa: CASRRREGFNEQFF; cdr3_nt: TGTGCCAGCAGGCGTCGGGAGGGTTTTAATGAGCAGTTCTTC
clone_size: many; j_call: TRBJ2-7; v_call: TRBV2; d_call: TRBD1; cdr3_aa: CASSGDRIYEQYF; cdr3_nt: TGTGCCAGCAGTGGGGACAGGATCTACGAGCAGTACTTC
clone_size: many; j_call: TRBJ1-5; v_call: TRBV14; d_call: .; cdr3_aa: CASSQEHGEPQHF; cdr3_nt: TGTGCCAGCAGCCAAGAGCATGGCGAGCCCCAGCATTTT
clone_size: many; j_call: TRBJ2-2; v_call: TRBV11-2; d_call: .; cdr3_aa: CASSFGGFRPGELFF; cdr3_nt: TGTGCCAGCAGCTTTGGGGGGTTTAGGCCCGGGGAGCTGTTTTTT
clone_size: once; j_call: TRBJ1-5; v_call: TRBV20-1; d_call: .; cdr3_aa: CSARHPGLGYQPQHF; cdr3_nt: TGCAGTGCTAGACATCCAGGGTTGGGTTATCAGCCCCAGCATTTT
clone_size: many; j_call: TRBJ1-5; v_call: TRBV29-1; d_call: TRBD1; cdr3_aa: CSVSQGALQPQHF; cdr3_nt: TGCAGCGTTTCCCAGGGGGCGCTTCAGCCCCAGCATTTT